The sequence of this T cell receptor (beta chain) was determined in a study of OX40 agonist ivuxolimab in advanced cancers. Germline V CDR1 and CDR2: SGHDN, FVKESK. This CDR3 is 13 amino acids long. Between the trimmed V and J ends, which lost 5 bases and 4 bases, there was a span of 11 bases. Study conclusions and caveats: In the 0.1 to 3.0 mg/kg range, CD4+ and CD8+ blood T cells had expanded clonally by week 6. The 0.1-3.0 mg/kg partial responders had among the lowest clonal expansion.

With regard to this clone: Its antigen is not known.

Autoimmune disease history or systemic immunosuppression meant exclusion. The table came from immunoSEQ multiplex PCR; TCRdb's copy has only in-frame clones and leaves some out. Of roughly 70,000 clones in the sample, approximately 90% were seen once. The clonotype originates from an adult with an advanced solid tumor such as melanoma, head and neck, liver or kidney cancer. The genes are TRBV14 and TRBJ2-5; no clear D. Sequencing used CD4+ or CD8+ T cells sorted from blood, obtained in a trial of the OX40 agonist ivuxolimab. The CDR3, as DNA: TGTGCCAGCAGCGGCAGGTTGGGAGAGACCCAGTACTTC. Encoded protein: CASSGRLGETQYF.